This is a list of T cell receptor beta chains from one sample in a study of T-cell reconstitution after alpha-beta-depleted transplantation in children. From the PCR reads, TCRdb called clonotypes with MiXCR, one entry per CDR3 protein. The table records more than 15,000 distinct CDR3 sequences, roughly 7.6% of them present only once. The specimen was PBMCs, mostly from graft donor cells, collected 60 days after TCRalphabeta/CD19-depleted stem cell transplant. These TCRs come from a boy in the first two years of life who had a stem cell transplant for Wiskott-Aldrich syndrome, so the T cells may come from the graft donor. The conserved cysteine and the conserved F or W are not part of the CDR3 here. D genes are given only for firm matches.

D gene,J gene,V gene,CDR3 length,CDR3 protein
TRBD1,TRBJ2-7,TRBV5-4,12,ASSSGQGVGEQY
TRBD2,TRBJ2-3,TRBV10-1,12,ASSWTRGADTQY
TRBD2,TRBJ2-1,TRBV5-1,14,ASSLKGLAGLNEQF
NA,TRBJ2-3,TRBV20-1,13,SARDWAGSRDTQY
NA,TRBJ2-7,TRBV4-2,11,ASSQDTSREQY
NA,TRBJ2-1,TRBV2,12,ASIRNQACNEQF
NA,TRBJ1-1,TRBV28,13,ASSLFGELNTEAF
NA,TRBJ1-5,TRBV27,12,ASSLGGSGQPQH
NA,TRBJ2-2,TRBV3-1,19,ASSQDIGPGVQKQNTGELF
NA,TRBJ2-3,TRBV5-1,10,ASSLEADTQY
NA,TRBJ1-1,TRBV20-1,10,SAPRTANEAF
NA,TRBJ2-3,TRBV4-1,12,ASSQVEQADTQY
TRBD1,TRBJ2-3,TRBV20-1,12,SAPAGTGTDTQY
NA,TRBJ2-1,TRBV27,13,ASSLLSVRFNEQF
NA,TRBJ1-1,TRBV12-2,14,ASRSYRMQGSTEAF
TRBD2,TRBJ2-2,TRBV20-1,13,SGVAGIPTRGELF
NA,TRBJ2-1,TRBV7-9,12,ASSLGRGAVEQF
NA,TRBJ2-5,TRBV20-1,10,SAPKGQETQY
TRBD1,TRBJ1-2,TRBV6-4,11,ASSGQGDDGYT
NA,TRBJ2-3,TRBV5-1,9,ASSSTDTQY
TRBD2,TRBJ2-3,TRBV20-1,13,SALTSGTGTDTQY
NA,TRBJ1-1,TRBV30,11,AWSVMVGTEAF
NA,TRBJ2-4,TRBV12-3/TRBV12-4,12,ASSLLGAKNIQY
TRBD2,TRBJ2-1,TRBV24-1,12,ATSASGSYNEQF
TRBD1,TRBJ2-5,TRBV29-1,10,SLTGGEETQY
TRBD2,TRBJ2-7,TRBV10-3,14,AISESLGTSGGEQY
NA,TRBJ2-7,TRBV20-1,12,SAYGDKALGEQY
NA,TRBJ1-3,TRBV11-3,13,ASSLSGSSGNTIY
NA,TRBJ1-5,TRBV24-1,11,ATSDRGHQPQH
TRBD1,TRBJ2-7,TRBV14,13,ASSQKTGQPNEQY
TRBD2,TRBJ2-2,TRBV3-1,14,ASSHRTSGHTGELF
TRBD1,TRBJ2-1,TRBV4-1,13,ASSQPIRNRGEQF
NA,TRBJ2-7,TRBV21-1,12,ASSKGSGSYEQY
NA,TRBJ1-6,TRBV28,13,ASSLGGWERSPLH
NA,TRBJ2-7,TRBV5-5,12,ASSFQGGGLEQY
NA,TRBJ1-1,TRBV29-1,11,SVDRAMNTEAF
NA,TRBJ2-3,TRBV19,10,ASSTSTDTQY
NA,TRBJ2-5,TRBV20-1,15,SASIGRGGRGQETQY
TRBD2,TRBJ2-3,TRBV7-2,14,ASSLTGGPDMDTQY
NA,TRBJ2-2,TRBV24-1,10,ATSGRAGELF
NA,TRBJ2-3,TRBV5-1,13,ASSLLLATTDTQY
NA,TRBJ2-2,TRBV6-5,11,ASSYRVLGELF
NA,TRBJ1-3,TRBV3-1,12,ASSQAWGGNTIY
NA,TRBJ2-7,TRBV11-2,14,ASSLGPGLGSYEQY
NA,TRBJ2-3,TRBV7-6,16,ASSLGYPASRKGDTQY
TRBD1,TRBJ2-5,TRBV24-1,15,ATSDSRGTGARETQY
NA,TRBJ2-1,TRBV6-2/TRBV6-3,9,ASRGGNEQF
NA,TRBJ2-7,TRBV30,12,AWSLAQLSYEQY
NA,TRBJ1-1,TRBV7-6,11,ASSSTGRTEAF
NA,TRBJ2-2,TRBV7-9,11,ASSLEGTGELF
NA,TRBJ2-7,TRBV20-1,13,SLVRLAINSYEQY
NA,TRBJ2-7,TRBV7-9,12,ASSLSGAPYEQY
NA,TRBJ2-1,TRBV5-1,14,ASSRGGQDSYNEQF
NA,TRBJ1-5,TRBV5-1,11,ASSDDGNQPQH
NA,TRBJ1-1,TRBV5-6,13,ASSTSQSVWGEAF
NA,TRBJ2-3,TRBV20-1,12,SARDGRRGNTQY
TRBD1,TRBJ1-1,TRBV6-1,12,ASSKDRGQGEAF